This T cell receptor beta chain was captured by sequencing in a study of T cells in Graves' hyperthyroidism and ophthalmopathy. The CDR3 runs to 13 residues. The germline CDR1 and CDR2 sequences are DFQATT and SNEGSKA (reference sequence). V lost 7 bases and J lost 1; bases outside the gene matches: 2. Hyperthyroidism patients were newly diagnosed, had disease duration under 2 months, and were aged 18 to 65 years. This clonotype was detected ten times or more. The antigen is unknown. Overall study results and limits: In the analysis, a 13 V-J model separated ophthalmopathy from stable hyperthyroidism. Within blood appeared most thyroid clonotypes that had expanded above 0.001.

The source material, RNA transcripts, was used to amplify TCR beta CDR3 regions. Researchers ran a first-round RT-PCR on the TCR CDR3 using the HTBI primer set. Each CDR3 protein gets one entry after TCRdb re-called the multiplex PCR reads with MiXCR. The sample records 300,000 to 500,000 distinct CDR3 sequences, about 15% being singletons. The sequenced sample was blood. This receptor was obtained from a woman in her thirties with Graves' hyperthyroidism. This chain links TRBV20-1 with TRBJ2-1, with TRBD2 matching 9 bases. The CDR3 nucleotides read TGCAGTGTTAGCGGGAGTTCCTACAATGAGCAGTTCTTC. Its translation: CSVSGSSYNEQFF.